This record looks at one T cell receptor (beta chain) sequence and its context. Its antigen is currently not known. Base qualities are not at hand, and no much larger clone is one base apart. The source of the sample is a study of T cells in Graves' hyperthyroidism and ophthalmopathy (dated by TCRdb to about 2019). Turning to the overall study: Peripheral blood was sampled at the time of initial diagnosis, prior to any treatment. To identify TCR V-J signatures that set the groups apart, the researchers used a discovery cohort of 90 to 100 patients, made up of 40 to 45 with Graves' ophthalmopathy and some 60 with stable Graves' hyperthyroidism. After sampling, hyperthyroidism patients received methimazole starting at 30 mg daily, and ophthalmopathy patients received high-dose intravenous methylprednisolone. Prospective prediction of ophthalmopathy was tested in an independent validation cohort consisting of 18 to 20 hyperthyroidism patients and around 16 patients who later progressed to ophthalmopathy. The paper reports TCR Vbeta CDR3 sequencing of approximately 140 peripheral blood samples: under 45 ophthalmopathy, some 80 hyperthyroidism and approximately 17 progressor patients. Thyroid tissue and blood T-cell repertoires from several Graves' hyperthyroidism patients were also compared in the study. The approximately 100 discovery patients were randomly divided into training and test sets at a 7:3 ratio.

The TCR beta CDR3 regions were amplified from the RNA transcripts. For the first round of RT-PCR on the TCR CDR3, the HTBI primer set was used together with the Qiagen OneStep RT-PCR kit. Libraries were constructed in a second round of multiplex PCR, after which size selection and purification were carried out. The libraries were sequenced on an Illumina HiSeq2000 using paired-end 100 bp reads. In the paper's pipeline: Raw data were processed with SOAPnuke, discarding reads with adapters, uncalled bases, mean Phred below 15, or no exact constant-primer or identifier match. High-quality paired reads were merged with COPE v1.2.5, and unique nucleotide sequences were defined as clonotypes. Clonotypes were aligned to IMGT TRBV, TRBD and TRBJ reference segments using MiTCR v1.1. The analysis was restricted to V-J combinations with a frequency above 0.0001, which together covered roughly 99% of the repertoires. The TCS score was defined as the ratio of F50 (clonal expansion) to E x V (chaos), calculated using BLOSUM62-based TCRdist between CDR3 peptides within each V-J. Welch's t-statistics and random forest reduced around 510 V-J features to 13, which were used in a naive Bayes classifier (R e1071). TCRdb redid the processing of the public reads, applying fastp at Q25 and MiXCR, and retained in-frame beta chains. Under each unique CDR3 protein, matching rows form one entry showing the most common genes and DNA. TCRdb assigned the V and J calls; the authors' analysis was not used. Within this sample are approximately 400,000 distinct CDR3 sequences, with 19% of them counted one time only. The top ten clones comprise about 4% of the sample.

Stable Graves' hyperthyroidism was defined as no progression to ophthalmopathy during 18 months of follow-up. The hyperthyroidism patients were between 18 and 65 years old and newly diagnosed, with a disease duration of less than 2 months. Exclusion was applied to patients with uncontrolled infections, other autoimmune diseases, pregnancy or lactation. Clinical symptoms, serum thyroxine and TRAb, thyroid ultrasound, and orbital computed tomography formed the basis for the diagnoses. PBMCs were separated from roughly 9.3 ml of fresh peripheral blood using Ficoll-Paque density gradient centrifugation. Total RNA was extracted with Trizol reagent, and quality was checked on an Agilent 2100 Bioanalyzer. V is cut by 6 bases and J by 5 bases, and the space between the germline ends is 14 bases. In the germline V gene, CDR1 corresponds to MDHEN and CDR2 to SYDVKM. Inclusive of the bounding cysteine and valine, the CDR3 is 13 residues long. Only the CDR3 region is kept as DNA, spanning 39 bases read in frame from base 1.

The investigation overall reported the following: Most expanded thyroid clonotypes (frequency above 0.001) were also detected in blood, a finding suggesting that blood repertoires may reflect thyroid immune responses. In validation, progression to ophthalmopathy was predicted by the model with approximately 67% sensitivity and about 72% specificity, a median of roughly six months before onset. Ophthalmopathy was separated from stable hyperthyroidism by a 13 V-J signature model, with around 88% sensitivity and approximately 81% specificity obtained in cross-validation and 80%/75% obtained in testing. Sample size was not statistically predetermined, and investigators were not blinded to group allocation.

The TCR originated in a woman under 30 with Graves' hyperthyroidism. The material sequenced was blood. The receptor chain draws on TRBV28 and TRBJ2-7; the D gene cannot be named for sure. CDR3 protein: CASSSHDSNEQYV. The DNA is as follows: TGTGCCAGCAGCTCCCATGATAGTAACGAGCAGTACGTC.